The 2 T cell receptor beta chains reported below all come from one sample, sequenced in a study of OX40 agonist ivuxolimab in advanced cancers. The protocol was immunoSEQ multiplex PCR, while the TCRdb copy is restricted to in-frame clones and leaves out a portion. The sample has some 40,000 clones; about 90% are singletons. This specimen consisted of CD4+ or CD8+ T cells sorted from blood, obtained in a trial of the OX40 agonist ivuxolimab. Source of these receptors: an adult with an advanced solid tumor such as melanoma, head and neck, liver or kidney cancer.

The rearrangement links TRBV7-3 to TRBJ2-1; D might be TRBD2 (5 bases). The CDR3 has 14 residues. The V end lost 5 bases, the J end lost 6 bases, and 14 bases lay between the germline ends. The germline V gene has CDR1 SGHTA and CDR2 FQGTGA. The CDR3 is CASSPMGGFNEQFF. CDR3 in DNA: TGTGCCAGCAGCCCCATGGGCGGGTTCAATGAGCAGTTCTTC.

This clone came up once. CDR3 amino acids: CASSLGQGGEQYF. Written as DNA, the CDR3 is TGTGCCAGCAGTTTAGGGCAGGGGGGCGAGCAGTACTTC. The J gene is TRBJ2-7, the V gene TRBV27; possibly TRBD1 for D (7 bases). Trimming removed 2 bases from V and 6 bases from J, with 11 bases in between. Germline V gives CDR1 MNHEY, CDR2 SMNVEV (reference sequence). CDR3 length equals 13 residues.